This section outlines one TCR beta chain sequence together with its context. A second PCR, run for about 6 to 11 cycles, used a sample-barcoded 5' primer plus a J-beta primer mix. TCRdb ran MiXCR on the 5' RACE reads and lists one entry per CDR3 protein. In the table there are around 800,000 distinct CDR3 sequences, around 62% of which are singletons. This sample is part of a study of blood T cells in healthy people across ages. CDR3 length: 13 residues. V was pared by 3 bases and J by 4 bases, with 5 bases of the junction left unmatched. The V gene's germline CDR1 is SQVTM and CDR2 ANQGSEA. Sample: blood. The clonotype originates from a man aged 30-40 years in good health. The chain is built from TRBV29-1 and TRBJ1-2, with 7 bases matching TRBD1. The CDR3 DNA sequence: TGCAGCGTTGATGGCAGGGGGGCCTATGGCTACACCTTC. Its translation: CSVDGRGAYGYTF.